This T cell receptor (beta chain) was sequenced during a study of cytomegalovirus exposure and HLA in healthy donors. With respect to this clone: Its antigen remains unknown.

The study ran its PCR with 60 Vbeta and 13 Jbeta primers. The assay was immunoSEQ multiplex PCR, and TCRdb's table has in-frame clones only and misses some. Of about 81,000 clones listed, 70% to 80% were seen once; the top ten hold roughly 3%. Study conclusions and caveats: Rarity marked most TCR sequences, yet some public TCRs occurred in many donors. There were 150 to 200 TCR beta chains listed as cytomegalovirus-associated. A link between a missense DCLRE1C variant and TCR beta V- and J-gene trimming emerged from a later analysis.

From germline, CDR1 is SQVTM and CDR2 ANQGSEA. This CDR3 has 13 residues. The V end lost 4 bases, the J end lost 5 bases, and 12 bases lay between the germline ends. The TCR originated in a man aged 50 or older in good health and CMV-seropositive. The chain has TRBV29-1 and TRBJ2-1; possible D gene TRBD1, 5 bases. The sample taken for sequencing was PBMCs. The CDR3 loop reads CSVGRQINNEQFF. CDR3 nucleotide sequence: TGCAGCGTTGGAAGACAGATTAACAATGAGCAGTTCTTC.